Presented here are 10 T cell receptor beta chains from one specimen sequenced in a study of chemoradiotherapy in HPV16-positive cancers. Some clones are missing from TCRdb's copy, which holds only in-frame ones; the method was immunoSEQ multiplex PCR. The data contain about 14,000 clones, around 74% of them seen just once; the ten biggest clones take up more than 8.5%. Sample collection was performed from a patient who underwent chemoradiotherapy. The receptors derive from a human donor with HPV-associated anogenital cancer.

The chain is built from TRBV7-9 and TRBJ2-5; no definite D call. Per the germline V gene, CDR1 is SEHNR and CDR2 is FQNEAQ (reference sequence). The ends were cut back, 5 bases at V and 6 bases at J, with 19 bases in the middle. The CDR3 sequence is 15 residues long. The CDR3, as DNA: TGTGCCAGCAGCCCTAGTAGTCTGGCATTGCAGACCCAGTACTTC. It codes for CASSPSSLALQTQYF.

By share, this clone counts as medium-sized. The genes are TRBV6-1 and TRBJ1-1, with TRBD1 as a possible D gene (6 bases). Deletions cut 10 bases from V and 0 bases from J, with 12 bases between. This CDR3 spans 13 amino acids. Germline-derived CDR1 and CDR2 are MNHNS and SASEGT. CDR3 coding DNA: TGTGCCATCGATCCAGGGGTGAACACTGAAGCTTTCTTT. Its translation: CAIDPGVNTEAFF.

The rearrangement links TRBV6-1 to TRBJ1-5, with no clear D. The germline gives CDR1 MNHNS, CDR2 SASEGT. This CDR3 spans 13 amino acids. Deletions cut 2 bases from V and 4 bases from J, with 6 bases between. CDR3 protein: CASSERGNQPQHF. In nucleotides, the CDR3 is TGTGCCAGCAGTGAACGTGGGAATCAGCCCCAGCATTTT.

The CDR3 coding sequence is TGCGCCAGCAGTGAGGAGGGAAACACTGAAGCTTTCTTT. Translating gives CASSEEGNTEAFF. The V call is TRBV10-1, the J call TRBJ1-1; no firm D call. The CDR3 has 13 residues. Germline CDR1 is WNHNN and CDR2 is SYGVQD (reference sequence). V was trimmed by 2 bases and J by 2 bases, leaving 6 bases between them.

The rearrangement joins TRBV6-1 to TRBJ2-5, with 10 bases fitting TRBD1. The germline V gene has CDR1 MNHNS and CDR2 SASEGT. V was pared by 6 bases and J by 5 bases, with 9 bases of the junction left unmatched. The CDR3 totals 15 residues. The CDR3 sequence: CASRAGQGSRETQYF. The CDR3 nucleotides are TGTGCCAGCAGGGCGGGACAGGGGTCCCGGGAGACCCAGTACTTC.

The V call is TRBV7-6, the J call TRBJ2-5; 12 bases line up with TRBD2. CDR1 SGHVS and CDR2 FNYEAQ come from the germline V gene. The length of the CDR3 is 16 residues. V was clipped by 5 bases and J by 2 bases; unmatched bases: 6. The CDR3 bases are TGTGCCAGCAGCCCCCCGGGACTAGCGGGTCAAGAGACCCAGTACTTC. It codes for CASSPPGLAGQETQYF.

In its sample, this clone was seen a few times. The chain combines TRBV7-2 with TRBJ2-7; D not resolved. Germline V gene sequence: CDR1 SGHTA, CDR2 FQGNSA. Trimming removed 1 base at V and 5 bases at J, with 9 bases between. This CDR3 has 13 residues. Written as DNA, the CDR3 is TGTGCCAGCAGCTTAGGCCCATCGAACGAGCAGTACTTC. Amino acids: CASSLGPSNEQYF.

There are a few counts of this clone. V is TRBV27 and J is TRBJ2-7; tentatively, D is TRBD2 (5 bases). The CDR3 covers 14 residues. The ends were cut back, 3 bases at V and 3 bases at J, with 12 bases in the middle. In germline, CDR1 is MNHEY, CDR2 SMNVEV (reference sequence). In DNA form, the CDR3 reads TGTGCCAGCAGTTTCGGGATGGGAAGCTACGAGCAGTACTTC. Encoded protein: CASSFGMGSYEQYF.

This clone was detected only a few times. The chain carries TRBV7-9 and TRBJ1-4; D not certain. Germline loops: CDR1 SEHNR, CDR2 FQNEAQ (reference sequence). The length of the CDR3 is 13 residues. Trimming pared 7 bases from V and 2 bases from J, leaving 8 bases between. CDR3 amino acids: CASKRSTNEKLFF. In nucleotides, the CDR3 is TGTGCCAGCAAGCGGTCGACTAATGAAAAACTGTTTTTT.

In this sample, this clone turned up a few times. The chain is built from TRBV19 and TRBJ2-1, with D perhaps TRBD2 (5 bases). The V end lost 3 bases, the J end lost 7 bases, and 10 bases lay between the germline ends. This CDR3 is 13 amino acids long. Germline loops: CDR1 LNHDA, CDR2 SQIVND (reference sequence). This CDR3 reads CASSMGVRNEQFF. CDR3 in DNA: TGTGCCAGTAGTATGGGAGTTCGGAATGAGCAGTTCTTC.